One T cell receptor (beta chain) is described in this entry. Its antigen is not known. This sample was taken from a study of T cells after yellow fever vaccination. For the study at large: Preparation of the low-cell-number fractions used SMART-Seq v4 Ultra Low Input.

With 7 bases removed from V and 5 bases from J, the gap between germline ends came to 12 bases. The CDR3 has 14 residues. Study conclusions and caveats: Booster sampling recovered most clones from primary vaccination (approximately 96% CD4, around 90% CD8).

From the 5' RACE reads, TCRdb called clonotypes with MiXCR, one entry per CDR3 protein. The sample includes some 320,000 distinct CDR3 sequences, 3.5% to 4.5% of them seen just once. The TCR comes from a man aged 18 to 30 who received the YFV17D yellow fever vaccine. V is TRBV12-3 or TRBV12-4 and J is TRBJ1-6; possible D gene TRBD1, 5 bases. Sequencing was performed on PBMCs, taken 15 days after the yellow fever booster vaccination. The CDR3 loop reads CASNLRGDNSPLHF. CDR3 nucleotide sequence: TGTGCCAGCAACCTTCGGGGCGATAATTCACCCCTCCACTTT.